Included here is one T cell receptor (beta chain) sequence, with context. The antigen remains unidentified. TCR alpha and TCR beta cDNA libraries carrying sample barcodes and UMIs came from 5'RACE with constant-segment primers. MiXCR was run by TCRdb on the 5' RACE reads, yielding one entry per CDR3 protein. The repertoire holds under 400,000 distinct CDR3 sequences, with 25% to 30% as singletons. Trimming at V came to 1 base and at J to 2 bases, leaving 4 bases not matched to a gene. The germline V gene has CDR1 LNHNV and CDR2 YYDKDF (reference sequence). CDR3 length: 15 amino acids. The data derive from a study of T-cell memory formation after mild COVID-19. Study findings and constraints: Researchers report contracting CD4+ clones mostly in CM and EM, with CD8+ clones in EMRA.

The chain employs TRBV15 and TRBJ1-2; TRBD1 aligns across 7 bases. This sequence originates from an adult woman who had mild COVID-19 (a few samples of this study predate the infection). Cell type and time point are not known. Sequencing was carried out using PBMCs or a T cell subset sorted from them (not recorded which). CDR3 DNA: TGTGCCACCAGCAGAGTTGGCAGGGGGAACTATGGCTACACCTTC. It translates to CATSRVGRGNYGYTF.